These T cell receptor beta chains were read from a single sample in a study of shared clonotypes between healthy human individuals. Profiled with immunoSEQ multiplex PCR; TCRdb holds only in-frame clones, not every one. Of roughly 700,000 clones in the sample, approximately 79% were seen once. Sequencing used memory CD4+ T cells sorted from blood. These receptors all stem from a woman aged 25 to 45 in good health. Both conserved end residues are part of each CDR3. The D gene is left open where the match is weak. Clone size is not always given. Where it is, it says once, few, many or a class for expanded clones.

j_call v_call d_call clone_size cdr3_aa cdr3_nt
TRBJ2-3 TRBV5-5 TRBD2 NA CASSLVLAGGGTDTQYF TGTGCCAGCAGCTTGGTTCTGGCGGGAGGGGGCACAGATACGCAGTATTTT
TRBJ2-7 TRBV7-9 NA NA CASSLLPLQDEQYF TGTGCCAGCAGCCTTCTGCCATTACAGGACGAGCAGTACTTC
TRBJ2-5 TRBV7-8 NA NA CASSLAQTQETQYF TGTGCCAGCAGCTTAGCACAGACGCAAGAGACCCAGTACTTC
TRBJ2-1 TRBV7-9 NA NA CASSFKPSDSYNEQFF TGTGCCAGCAGCTTTAAACCCTCGGACTCCTACAATGAGCAGTTCTTC
TRBJ2-7 TRBV7-6 TRBD2 few CASSFGAEGGRSSYEQYF TGTGCCAGCAGCTTCGGCGCCGAGGGCGGGAGGAGCTCCTACGAGCAGTACTTC
TRBJ1-5 TRBV18 NA few CASSPTAVGQPQHF TGTGCCAGCTCACCAACAGCCGTCGGTCAGCCCCAGCATTTT
TRBJ1-4 TRBV18 NA NA CASRAGPNEKLFF TGTGCCAGCCGAGCGGGCCCGAATGAAAAACTGTTTTTT
TRBJ2-3 TRBV25-1 TRBD2 NA CASSVIPATSGREDTQYF TGTGCCAGCAGTGTAATACCGGCGACTAGCGGGAGAGAAGATACGCAGTATTTT
TRBJ2-7 TRBV5-8 TRBD1 NA CASSLVGQGRQYF TGTGCCAGCAGCCTCGTAGGACAGGGGCGTCAGTACTTC
TRBJ2-7 TRBV5-1 NA NA CASSLDSNSYEQYF TGCGCCAGCAGCTTGGACAGCAATTCCTACGAGCAGTACTTC
TRBJ2-3 TRBV27 NA NA CASSLIRTVDTQYF TGTGCCAGCAGTTTAATCCGAACGGTTGATACGCAGTATTTT
TRBJ1-5 TRBV30 NA NA CAWSVVGRNQPQHF TGTGCCTGGAGTGTAGTAGGGAGGAATCAGCCCCAGCATTTT
TRBJ2-1 TRBV9 NA NA CASSVDEGSSYNEQFF TGTGCCAGCAGCGTAGATGAGGGTAGCTCCTACAATGAGCAGTTCTTC
TRBJ2-1 TRBV6-5 NA NA CASSYLDRSNEQFF TGTGCCAGCAGTTACCTCGACAGGTCCAATGAGCAGTTCTTC
TRBJ2-1 TRBV5-1 TRBD2 NA CASSFGLAGDYNEQFF TGCGCCAGCAGCTTCGGACTAGCGGGGGACTACAATGAGCAGTTCTTC
TRBJ2-5 TRBV7-3 TRBD2 NA CASSLTSGPSETQYF TGTGCCAGCAGCTTGACTAGCGGCCCTTCAGAGACCCAGTACTTC
TRBJ1-2 TRBV30 NA NA CAWGPGTGYTF TGTGCCTGGGGTCCAGGTACTGGCTACACCTTC
TRBJ1-1 TRBV27 NA NA CASRRGDTEAFF TGTGCCAGCAGGCGGGGCGATACTGAAGCTTTCTTT
TRBJ1-5 TRBV2 TRBD1 NA CASSPNRGSQPQHF TGTGCCAGCAGTCCAAACAGGGGATCCCAGCCCCAGCATTTT
TRBJ2-2 TRBV2 NA few CASSGDGANTGELFF TGTGCCAGCAGCGGCGATGGCGCGAACACCGGGGAGCTGTTTTTT
TRBJ1-2 TRBV10-3 TRBD1 NA CAISDPGQGAGGYTF TGTGCCATCAGTGACCCGGGGCAGGGGGCGGGAGGCTACACCTTC
TRBJ1-5 TRBV7-2 TRBD1 NA CASSSQGGDQPQHF TGTGCCAGCAGCTCACAGGGGGGGGATCAGCCCCAGCATTTT
TRBJ2-1 TRBV4-2 NA once CASSQVGLAVYNEQFF TGTGCCAGCAGCCAAGTGGGGCTAGCAGTCTACAATGAGCAGTTCTTC
TRBJ2-5 TRBV19 TRBD1 NA CASSGQGQTQYF TGTGCCAGTAGTGGACAGGGGCAGACCCAGTACTTC
TRBJ1-1 TRBV10-3 NA few CAISENTEAFF TGTGCCATCAGTGAGAACACTGAAGCTTTCTTT
TRBJ2-1 TRBV29-1 TRBD1 NA CSAKPGQGGNEQFF TGCAGCGCAAAGCCGGGACAGGGTGGCAATGAGCAGTTCTTC
TRBJ2-3 TRBV7-2 TRBD2 NA CASSHGTSGRGTDTQYF TGTGCCAGCAGCCATGGGACTAGCGGGAGGGGAACAGATACGCAGTATTTT
TRBJ2-7 TRBV6-6 TRBD2 NA CASSYSTSGTSREQYF TGTGCCAGCAGTTACTCGACTAGCGGGACGAGTAGGGAGCAGTACTTC
TRBJ2-1 TRBV18 NA NA CASSRSSYNEQFF TGTGCCAGCTCAAGGTCCTCCTACAATGAGCAGTTCTTC
TRBJ2-6 TRBV28 NA NA CASSGEGSGANVLTF TGTGCCAGCTCGGGAGAGGGGTCTGGGGCCAACGTCCTGACTTTC
TRBJ2-7 TRBV29-1 NA NA CSVDLQGSYEQYF TGCAGCGTTGATTTGCAGGGCTCCTACGAGCAGTACTTC
TRBJ2-5 TRBV18 TRBD2 NA CASSPSGRWETQYF TGTGCCAGCTCACCCAGCGGGAGATGGGAGACCCAGTACTTC
TRBJ2-7 TRBV28 NA NA CASSLSLTGAEQYF TGTGCCAGCAGTTTAAGTCTGACGGGGGCCGAGCAGTACTTC
TRBJ2-3 TRBV10-2 NA once CASSERPGDTQYF TGCGCCAGCAGTGAGCGGCCAGGGGATACGCAGTATTTT
TRBJ1-6 TRBV30 NA NA CAWSEGSGNSPLHF TGTGCCTGGAGTGAAGGGAGCGGTAATTCACCCCTCCACTTT
TRBJ1-2 TRBV7-2 TRBD1 once CASSSYQGAYGYTF TGTGCCAGCAGCTCCTACCAGGGGGCATACGGCTACACCTTC
TRBJ2-7 TRBV5-4 TRBD1 NA CASSFGQGGGQYF TGTGCCAGCAGCTTTGGACAGGGTGGTGGGCAGTACTTC
TRBJ2-7 TRBV5-1 TRBD2 NA CASSPRGREGLHEQYF TGCGCCAGCAGCCCCAGGGGACGGGAGGGCCTCCACGAGCAGTACTTC
TRBJ2-7 TRBV20-1 NA NA CSATNSYEQYF TGCAGTGCTACGAACTCCTACGAGCAGTACTTC
TRBJ2-5 TRBV7-9 TRBD2 NA CASSLGLAGQETQYF TGTGCCAGCAGCTTGGGACTAGCGGGACAAGAGACCCAGTACTTC
TRBJ2-1 TRBV7-2 NA many CASSLGLPEQFF TGTGCCAGCAGCTTAGGGCTACCCGAGCAGTTCTTC
TRBJ1-1 TRBV6-1 NA NA CASSDPAALEAFF TGTGCCAGCAGTGACCCCGCGGCTCTTGAAGCTTTCTTT
TRBJ1-3 TRBV10-2 NA NA CASRPQEYSGNTIYF TGCGCCAGCAGACCACAGGAGTACTCTGGAAACACCATATATTTT
TRBJ2-7 TRBV7-8 TRBD2 many CASSGAGEGEQYF TGTGCCAGCAGTGGAGCGGGAGAAGGCGAGCAGTACTTC
TRBJ1-2 TRBV11-2 NA NA CASSPPGSGRITNYGYTF TGTGCCAGCAGCCCCCCGGGCAGCGGGAGGATTACTAACTATGGCTACACCTTC
TRBJ2-7 TRBV7-2 NA NA CASSLTVFYEQYF TGTGCCAGCAGCTTAACGGTTTTCTACGAGCAGTACTTC
TRBJ2-5 TRBV14 NA once CASSQVSGVIETQYF TGTGCCAGCAGCCAAGTGTCGGGAGTAATAGAGACCCAGTACTTC
TRBJ2-7 TRBV5-4 NA once CASSQGSSSSYEQYF TGTGCCAGCAGCCAAGGTTCCAGCTCCTCCTACGAGCAGTACTTC
TRBJ1-1 TRBV28 NA NA CASSFTGLGGTEAFF TGTGCCAGCAGTTTCACAGGGTTGGGGGGCACTGAAGCTTTCTTT
TRBJ1-2 TRBV2 NA NA CASSELQGHGYTF TGTGCCAGCAGTGAATTGCAGGGCCATGGCTACACCTTC
TRBJ2-3 TRBV6-4 TRBD2 NA CASSDASSGPTDTQYF TGTGCCAGCAGTGACGCCTCTAGCGGACCCACAGATACGCAGTATTTT